Reported below is one T cell receptor beta chain. V dropped 7 bases and J dropped 2; count of bases not matched to a gene: 13. The CDR3 loop spans 18 amino acids. The V gene's germline CDR1 is MDHEN and CDR2 SYDVKM. Staff drew around 10 milliliters of peripheral blood from each donor. Together with a sample-barcoded 5' primer, a J-beta primer mix was included in a second PCR lasting roughly 6 to 12 cycles. Each cDNA molecule was tagged by a template-switch adaptor with 12 random nucleotides. The study obtained at least 2.5 million CDR3-containing paired-end reads from every sample. TCRdb fed the 5' RACE reads into MiXCR, producing one record per CDR3 protein. The repertoire includes about 1.4 million distinct CDR3 sequences, around 55% of them detected once, and roughly 7% sits in the top ten. The sample comes from a study of blood T cells in healthy people across ages.

The chain recombines TRBV28 with TRBJ1-5; TRBD1 agrees at 11 bases. What was sequenced was blood. The TCR comes from a man between 18 and 35 years old in good health. The CDR3: CASTETGTGGEGNQPQHF. The CDR3 nucleotides are TGTGCCAGCACCGAGACCGGGACAGGGGGAGAAGGCAATCAGCCCCAGCATTTT.